The 25 T cell receptor beta chains below all came from one sample that was sequenced in a study of blood T cell repertoires in COVID-19. The table came from immunoSEQ multiplex PCR; TCRdb's copy has only in-frame clones and leaves some out. The sample comprises about 98,000 clones, 75% to 85% of which are singletons, and around 22% rests with the top ten. Sequenced input: peripheral blood. The source of these receptors is an older man with acute or convalescent COVID-19.

CDR3 nucleotides: TGTGCCAGCAGCCGGAGGATCCAAGAGACCCAGTACTTC. Translated: CASSRRIQETQYF. The gene calls are TRBV6-5 and TRBJ2-5; D might be TRBD2 (5 bases). The CDR3 consists of 13 residues. Germline V gene sequence: CDR1 MNHEY, CDR2 SVGAGI. Trimming cost V 6 bases and J 1 base, with 9 bases left between them.

J is TRBJ1-1 and V is TRBV4-1; 9 nucleotides line up with TRBD1. CDR1 and CDR2 (germline): MGHRA, YSYEKL. CDR3 length: 16 amino acids. V was clipped by 0 bases and J by 4 bases; unmatched bases: 6. Written as DNA, the CDR3 is TGCGCCAGCAGCCAAGAAGGGACAGGGCCCCGCACTGAAGCTTTCTTT. Translating gives CASSQEGTGPRTEAFF.

This clone appeared a single time. This chain connects TRBV28 to TRBJ2-4; TRBD1 matches at 8 bases. The CDR3 runs to 19 residues. The germline V gene has CDR1 MDHEN and CDR2 SYDVKM. J gave up 3 bases and V 7 bases, and 20 bases lay outside the gene matches. CDR3 nucleotide sequence: TGTGCCAGCACCTTCCTCAGGGGGCGGGAATCTTTGGGCAAAAACATTCAGTACTTC. Protein sequence: CASTFLRGRESLGKNIQYF.

This clone has a handful of counts. The genes are TRBV7-8 and TRBJ1-5; weak D call: TRBD1 (5 bases). Deletions cut 3 bases from V and 3 bases from J, with 15 bases between. The CDR3 length is 16 residues. Germline CDR1 and CDR2: SGHVS and FQNEAQ. The CDR3 region has the DNA TGTGCCAGCAGCTTTGGGGCAGGGTCGAACAATCAGCCCCAGCATTTT. This sequence encodes CASSFGAGSNNQPQHF. Drawing the rest from reference TRBV7-8 and TRBJ1-5, the complete variable domain is GAGVSQSPRYKVAKRGQDVALRCDPISGHVSLFWYQQALGQGPEFLTYFQNEAQLDKSGLPSDRFFAERPEGSVSTLKIQRTQQEDSAVYLCASSFGAGSNNQPQHFGDGTRLSIL.

Only one count was recorded for this clone. The chain has TRBV9 and TRBJ1-2, with 9 bases identical to TRBD1. The CDR3 has 15 residues. Germline V lookup: CDR1 SGDLS, CDR2 YYNGEE. V lost 4 bases, J lost 4 bases, and 8 bases stayed unmatched. The CDR3 region is CASSTRTGEGYGYTF. CDR3 DNA: TGTGCCAGCAGCACACGGACAGGGGAAGGCTATGGCTACACCTTC.

The chain couples TRBV29-1 to TRBJ1-1; D is ambiguous. The CDR3 covers 13 residues. Trimming pared 8 bases from V and 2 bases from J, leaving 15 bases between. From germline, CDR1 is SQVTM and CDR2 ANQGSEA. The CDR3 loop is CSSWALSNTEAFF. In DNA form, the CDR3 reads TGCAGCTCCTGGGCGCTCTCAAACACTGAAGCTTTCTTT.

The rearrangement uses TRBV6-5 and TRBJ1-2; tentatively, D is TRBD1 (6 bases). Germline loops: CDR1 MNHEY, CDR2 SVGAGI. The V end lost 0 bases, the J end lost 5 bases, and 10 bases lay between the germline ends. The CDR3 contains 14 residues. Here the CDR3 DNA reads TGTGCCAGCAGTTACTCGGGGGACATATATGGCTACACCTTC. Protein: CASSYSGDIYGYTF.

The chain employs TRBV2 and TRBJ1-1; TRBD1 matches 9 bases. The CDR3 length is 15 residues. Germline V gene lookup returns CDR1 SNHLY and CDR2 FYNNEI. J gave up 5 bases and V 6 bases, and 10 bases lay outside the gene matches. CDR3 nucleotide sequence: TGTGCCAGCAGGGGAAATGGACAGGGGAGGACTGAAGCTTTCTTT. It codes for CASRGNGQGRTEAFF.

This clone was seen repeatedly, ten times or more. The genes are TRBV18 and TRBJ2-2; 7 nucleotides agree with TRBD1. This CDR3 has 15 amino acids. The germline V gene encodes CDR1 KGHSH and CDR2 LQKENI. Unmatched junction bases numbered 4, after V lost 6 bases and J lost 0 bases. The CDR3 sequence: CASSPGTANTGELFF. CDR3 nucleotide sequence: TGTGCCAGCTCCCCCGGGACAGCGAACACCGGGGAGCTGTTTTTT.

The chain is built from TRBV30 and TRBJ1-5, with 8 bases lining up with TRBD1. Germline V gene sequence: CDR1 GTSNPN, CDR2 SVGIG (reference sequence). V trimming: 6 bases; J trimming: 6 bases; junction bases outside the gene matches: 10. This CDR3 has 14 amino acids. The CDR3 nucleotides are TGTGCCTGTAACAGGGGGGTACGATCTCAGCCCCAGCATTTT. Its translation is CACNRGVRSQPQHF. The full variable domain, with the rest looked up from reference TRBV30 and TRBJ1-5, is SQTIHQWPATLVQPVGSPLSLECTVEGTSNPNLYWYRQAAGRGLQLLFYSVGIGQISSEVPQNLSASRPQDRQFILSSKKLLLSDSGFYLCACNRGVRSQPQHFGDGTRLSIL.

This chain joins TRBV28 and TRBJ2-3, with TRBD2 matching 8 bases. V lost 4 bases and J lost 3; bases outside the gene matches: 9. The germline V gene has CDR1 MDHEN and CDR2 SYDVKM. This CDR3 spans 16 amino acids. This chain's CDR3 is CASSSGREGRTDTQYF. CDR3 sequence (DNA): TGTGCCAGCAGTTCCGGACGGGAGGGCAGAACAGATACGCAGTATTTT.

V and J are TRBV6-5 and TRBJ2-1, with D possibly matching TRBD2 (6 bases). The CDR3 loop spans 15 amino acids. Germline assignment: CDR1 MNHEY and CDR2 SVGAGI. V lost 0 bases and J 6 bases, leaving 12 bases between the germline ends. The CDR3, as DNA: TGTGCCAGCAGTTACTCGTTAGCGGCCCGCAATGAGCAGTTCTTC. This codes for CASSYSLAARNEQFF.

J is TRBJ2-7 and V is TRBV18, with D perhaps matching TRBD1 (6 bases). Per the germline V gene, CDR1 is KGHSH and CDR2 is LQKENI. V was pared by 8 bases and J by 5 bases, with 16 bases between. The CDR3 extends over 13 amino acids. The DNA for the CDR3 is TGTGCCAGCAAAGTTACAGGGACCCACGAGCAGTACTTC. Translation: CASKVTGTHEQYF.

The rearrangement uses TRBV2 and TRBJ2-2; a possible D gene is TRBD1 (6 bases). This CDR3 spans 14 amino acids. V lost 7 bases and J 5 bases, leaving 14 bases between the germline ends. The germline V gene encodes CDR1 SNHLY and CDR2 FYNNEI. The CDR3 bases are TGTGCCAGCATAGATCAGGGGTCGACCGGGGAGCTGTTTTTT. Translated: CASIDQGSTGELFF.

V usage is TRBV3-1 (or the pseudogene TRBV3-2) and J usage is TRBJ1-1; TRBD1 matches at 7 bases. This CDR3 spans 15 amino acids. J gave up 2 bases and V 3 bases, and 6 bases lay outside the gene matches. The germline gives CDR1 LGHDT, CDR2 YNNKEL (reference sequence). The CDR3 nucleotides read TGTGCCAGCAGCCAGGGGTACAGGGGTAACACTGAAGCTTTCTTT. It is translated as CASSQGYRGNTEAFF.

This chain connects TRBV30 to TRBJ1-5; weak D call: TRBD1 (5 bases). Trimming stripped 3 bases from V and 10 bases from J, with 28 bases between. The CDR3 has 17 amino acids. CDR1 GTSNPN and CDR2 SVGIG come from the germline V gene (reference sequence). CDR3 residues: CAWSRRGGFSGDEPQHF. DNA for the CDR3: TGTGCCTGGAGCCGTCGCGGGGGATTCTCGGGGGATGAACCCCAGCATTTT.

This clone was observed a handful of times. The chain combines TRBV6-6 with TRBJ2-5, with 12 bases identical to TRBD1. The trim removed 6 bases at V and 4 bases at J, leaving 9 bases unmatched. This CDR3 comprises 16 residues. Germline-derived CDR1 and CDR2 are MNHNY and SVGAGI (reference sequence). The CDR3 is CASSGWDRGRGETQYF. CDR3 sequence (DNA): TGTGCCAGCAGCGGGTGGGACAGGGGGCGCGGAGAGACCCAGTACTTC.

The rearrangement links TRBV6-4 to TRBJ2-1; 8 bases are a match to TRBD2. This CDR3 is built from 15 residues. V lost 6 bases to trimming and J lost 2 bases; unmatched junction nucleotides: 6. Germline CDR1 MRHNA, CDR2 SNTAGT. The chain's CDR3 is CASRTSEGTYNEQFF. CDR3 nucleotides: TGTGCCAGCAGGACTAGCGAGGGGACCTACAATGAGCAGTTCTTC.

The chain uses TRBV27 and TRBJ1-5; 11 positions agree with TRBD1. This CDR3 contains 15 residues. V was clipped by 8 bases and J by 7 bases; unmatched bases: 10. The germline CDR1 and CDR2 sequences are MNHEY and SMNVEV (reference sequence). CDR3 bases: TGTGCCAGCGGTTCGGGACAGGGGGGTGGCCAGCCCCAGCATTTT. Translating it yields CASGSGQGGGQPQHF.

The gene calls are TRBV9 and TRBJ2-7; D is uncertain. The germline V and J ends were trimmed by 0 bases and 0 bases, with 10 bases remaining between them. CDR3 length equals 15 residues. Germline V CDR1 and CDR2: SGDLS, YYNGEE. CDR3 DNA sequence: TGTGCCAGCAGCGTAGGGGCTTCTTCCTCCTACGAGCAGTACTTC. It is translated as CASSVGASSSYEQYF.

Here the CDR3 reads CASIMELNQPQHF. The CDR3 bases are TGTGCCAGCATCATGGAGCTCAATCAGCCCCAGCATTTT. The chain joins TRBV6-1 to TRBJ1-5; D is ambiguous. Germline V gene sequence: CDR1 MNHNS, CDR2 SASEGT. The CDR3 is 13 residues long. V was cut by 7 bases and J by 3 bases, with 10 bases left in between.

This chain links TRBV5-4 with TRBJ2-1; 8 nucleotides match TRBD1. This CDR3 is 14 amino acids long. Germline V gene lookup returns CDR1 SGHNT and CDR2 YYREEE (reference sequence). V was clipped by 2 bases and J by 8 bases; unmatched bases: 6. The CDR3 sequence is CASSFKDRVDEQFF. Here the CDR3 DNA reads TGTGCCAGCAGCTTTAAGGACAGGGTCGATGAGCAGTTCTTC.

The CDR3 spells CASSYTDRAYGYTF. In DNA, the CDR3 is TGTGCCAGCAGTTATACCGACAGGGCCTATGGCTACACCTTC. The chain links TRBV6-6 to TRBJ1-2; 7 bases line up with TRBD1. V lost 3 bases and J lost 4; bases outside the gene matches: 5. The CDR3 spans 14 residues. The germline CDR1 and CDR2 sequences are MNHNY and SVGAGI (reference sequence).

The chain is built from TRBV14 and TRBJ1-1; the D is unclear. CDR1 and CDR2 from the germline V gene are SGHDN and FVKESK. The CDR3 is made up of 12 amino acids. Trimming stripped 4 bases from V and 7 bases from J, with 10 bases between. The CDR3 nucleotides are TGTGCCAGCAGCCGAGTAACCGGTGAAGCTTTCTTT. Its translation: CASSRVTGEAFF.

This chain uses TRBV3-1 (or the pseudogene TRBV3-2) with TRBJ2-2, with TRBD2 matching over 10 bases. Germline V gene lookup returns CDR1 LGHDT and CDR2 YNNKEL (reference sequence). The CDR3 has 20 residues. V lost 1 base and J lost 5; bases outside the gene matches: 16. CDR3 sequence reads: CASSQGLPGRLAGVTGELFF. In DNA, the CDR3 is TGTGCCAGCAGCCAAGGGCTCCCTGGGAGGCTAGCGGGAGTAACCGGGGAGCTGTTTTTT.